The sequence of this T cell receptor beta chain was determined in a study of blood T cell repertoires in COVID-19. Across the study: Italy, Spain and the United States were the sources of the convalescent and acute COVID-19 samples.

In the original analysis: Using reference gene primer amplification, nucleated cell counts were estimated. The assay was immunoSEQ multiplex PCR, and TCRdb's table has in-frame clones only and misses some. V, J and clone size reflect that table, while D and trimming were determined from the DNA. This table holds approximately 320,000 clones, roughly 85% found once. Germline V gene lookup returns CDR1 DFQATT and CDR2 SNEGSKA (reference sequence). This CDR3 comprises 11 residues. V dropped 3 bases and J dropped 2 bases, with 4 bases sitting between them. The specimen was peripheral blood. The chain combines TRBV20-1 with TRBJ1-1, with no clear D. This receptor was obtained from a human donor in a cohort sampled during active COVID-19. The CDR3 region is CSASPNTEAFF. CDR3 DNA sequence: TGCAGTGCTAGCCCTAACACTGAAGCTTTCTTT.